Following are 28 T cell receptor beta chains from one sample sequenced in a study of blood T cells in healthy people across ages. The authors ran a second PCR of about 7 to 11 cycles using a sample-barcoded 5' primer and a J-beta primer mix. TCRdb fed the 5' RACE reads into MiXCR, producing one record per CDR3 protein. The table lists 1.4 million to 1.5 million distinct CDR3 sequences, about 43% of them singletons. Sequencing used blood. The origin of the receptors is a woman under 30 in good health.

The chain links TRBV11-1 to TRBJ2-5, with D perhaps TRBD1 (5 bases). The V end lost 5 bases, the J end lost 11 bases, and 27 bases lay between the germline ends. Germline lookup yields CDR1 SGHAT and CDR2 FQDESV (reference sequence). The CDR3 spans 16 residues. The CDR3 spells CASSPRGGAIYNEQYF. CDR3 sequence (DNA): TGTGCCAGCAGCCCACGAGGTGGGGCCATATACAATGAGCAGTACTTC.

This chain links TRBV6-5 with TRBJ2-1, with TRBD2 matching 16 bases. V was clipped by 0 bases and J by 0 bases; unmatched bases: 2. Germline CDR1 reads MNHEY; CDR2 reads SVGAGI. The CDR3 runs 19 residues. CDR3 nucleotide sequence: TGTGCCAGCAGTTACTCGGGACTAGCGGGGGGGAGCTCCTACAATGAGCAGTTCTTC. Its protein is CASSYSGLAGGSSYNEQFF.

This clonotype was seen a single time. One end of the junction is discordant with germline, which a read error may explain. V usage is TRBV12-3 or TRBV12-4 and J usage is TRBJ2-3; the D is unclear. This CDR3 comprises 12 residues. As DNA, the CDR3 is TGTGCCAGCAGTAATAGCACAGATGCGCAGTATTTT. This translates into CASSNSTDAQYF.

The J gene is TRBJ2-1, the V gene TRBV28, with 8 bases that match TRBD2. With 5 bases clipped from V and 8 bases from J, the junction kept 11 bases outside the gene matches. CDR1 is MDHEN, CDR2 SYDVKM, per germline. The CDR3 is made up of 15 amino acids. CDR3 DNA: TGTGCCAGCAGTCCCGGGGGGGGACTTTACGATGAGCAGTTCTTC. Translated, it gives CASSPGGGLYDEQFF.

This clonotype showed up just a few times. V is TRBV20-1 and J is TRBJ2-1; D is perhaps TRBD2 (6 bases). The germline V gene encodes CDR1 DFQATT and CDR2 SNEGSKA (reference sequence). The CDR3 has 15 amino acids. The V end lost 0 bases, the J end lost 8 bases, and 17 bases lay between the germline ends. CDR3 amino acids: CSARDLHGSSYEQFF. CDR3 sequence (DNA): TGCAGTGCTAGAGATCTACACGGGAGTAGTTATGAGCAGTTCTTC.

The CDR3 nucleotides read TGTGCCACACCCCCCATCGAGCAGTACTTC. This gives the protein CATPPIEQYF. This chain links TRBV15 with TRBJ2-7; D gene uncertain. Trimming removed 9 bases from V and 6 bases from J, with 9 bases in between. CDR3 size: 10 residues. Germline CDR1 LNHNV, CDR2 YYDKDF (reference sequence).

CDR3 bases: TGTGCCAGCAGTTTAAAGGTGGACAGGAGCTCCTACGAGCAGTACTTC. Translating it yields CASSLKVDRSSYEQYF. V and J are TRBV12-3 or TRBV12-4 and TRBJ2-7, with 7 nucleotides matching TRBD1. Unmatched junction bases numbered 7, after V lost 2 bases and J lost 0 bases. The CDR3 extends over 16 amino acids.

This clonotype was found a few times. The chain uses TRBV12-3 or TRBV12-4 and TRBJ1-1; D gene ambiguous. V dropped 8 bases and J dropped 8 bases, with 15 bases sitting between them. The CDR3 covers 12 residues. The CDR3 protein is CASVLVPDEAFF. The CDR3 DNA sequence: TGTGCCAGCGTTCTGGTCCCTGACGAAGCTTTCTTT.

The V gene is TRBV20-1, the J gene TRBJ2-4, with 9 bases lining up with TRBD2. The J call is uncertain, as TRBJ2-7 better fits the DNA end. The germline CDR1 and CDR2 sequences are DFQATT and SNEGSKA (reference sequence). The CDR3 covers 15 residues. CDR3 sequence: CSASAPGLARYEQYF. The CDR3 bases are TGCAGTGCTAGCGCTCCGGGACTAGCAAGATACGAGCAGTACTTC.

CDR3 DNA: TGCAGTGCTAGCCCGGAGGGGGGAAGATCGTTGGGCTACACCTTC. Its translation is CSASPEGGRSLGYTF. The chain combines TRBV20-1 with TRBJ1-2; tentatively, D is TRBD1 (6 bases). Trimming cost V 3 bases and J 8 bases, with 22 bases left between them. Germline CDR1 reads DFQATT; CDR2 reads SNEGSKA (reference sequence). The CDR3 has 15 residues.

The chain joins TRBV20-1 to TRBJ1-2; no firm D call. The CDR3 has 11 amino acids. The V end was cut by 1 base, the J end by 4 bases, with 4 bases between. Germline V gives CDR1 DFQATT, CDR2 SNEGSKA (reference sequence). Here the CDR3 reads CSARAPYGYTF. Written as DNA, the CDR3 is TGCAGTGCTAGAGCCCCCTATGGCTACACCTTC.

The rearrangement uses TRBV4-1 and TRBJ2-3, with no clear D. Looked up from germline, CDR1 is MGHRA and CDR2 is YSYEKL. V gave up 1 base and J gave up 6 bases, with 17 bases separating them. This CDR3 has 16 amino acids. The CDR3 DNA is TGCGCCAGCAGCCAAGTTTCGGGCGGCGGTACGGATACGCAGTATTTT. Its translation: CASSQVSGGGTDTQYF.

V gene TRBV7-2 combines with J gene TRBJ1-4; D is unclear. Germline lookup yields CDR1 SGHTA and CDR2 FQGNSA. The CDR3 length is 13 residues. The germline V and J ends were trimmed by 5 bases and 3 bases, with 7 bases remaining between them. Here the CDR3 reads CASSRLPNEKLFF. The DNA for the CDR3 is TGTGCCAGCAGCCGACTACCTAATGAAAAACTGTTTTTT.

This chain uses TRBV7-9 with TRBJ2-1; 10 bases match TRBD1. The CDR3 loop spans 15 amino acids. After removal of 6 bases from V and 8 bases from J, the junction contained 10 bases not matched to a gene. The germline CDR1 and CDR2 sequences are SEHNR and FQNEAQ (reference sequence). The CDR3 DNA sequence: TGTGCCAGCAGTGACCGACAGGGGGCAGGGGATGAGCAGTTCTTC. Protein: CASSDRQGAGDEQFF.

The chain's CDR3 is CATSDLPAGRAGELFF. CDR3 coding DNA: TGTGCCACCAGTGATTTGCCCGCAGGGAGGGCCGGGGAGCTGTTTTTT. The chain has TRBV24-1 and TRBJ2-2, with 7 nucleotides matching TRBD2. CDR1 KGHDR and CDR2 SFDVKD come from the germline V gene. V gave up 0 bases and J gave up 6 bases; unmatched junction bases: 6. This CDR3 has 16 amino acids.

V gene TRBV29-1 combines with J gene TRBJ2-1, with D hard to call. Germline CDR1 and CDR2: SQVTM and ANQGSEA. The CDR3 extends over 11 amino acids. The CDR3 DNA reads as TGCGATACCTGGCTTAACAATGAGCAGTTCTTC. Translated: CDTWLNNEQFF.

This chain joins TRBV28 and TRBJ2-1; D remains ambiguous. V was shortened by 6 bases and J by 8 bases, with 8 bases between the two germline ends. Germline assignment: CDR1 MDHEN and CDR2 SYDVKM. The CDR3 length is 11 residues. CDR3 residues: CASRRSDEQFF. Here the CDR3 DNA reads TGTGCCAGCAGGCGCTCCGATGAGCAGTTCTTC.

The chain joins TRBV24-1 to TRBJ2-1, with 7 bases identical to TRBD2. The CDR3 covers 13 residues. J gave up 5 bases and V 10 bases, and 7 bases lay outside the gene matches. CDR1 is KGHDR and CDR2 is SFDVKD in the germline V gene. CDR3 sequence reads: CATSGTNNNEQFF. The CDR3 DNA reads TGTGCCACTTCCGGGACTAACAACAATGAGCAGTTCTTC.

V and J are TRBV11-3 and TRBJ2-1; 7 bases map to TRBD2. V shed 1 base, J shed 6 bases, and the junction held 9 bases outside the gene matches. In germline, CDR1 is SGHNT, CDR2 YENEEA. CDR3 length: 16 amino acids. The CDR3 bases are TGTGCCAGCAGCTTAGGGATCGGAGCGGGAACCAATGAGCAGTTCTTC. It translates to CASSLGIGAGTNEQFF.

This clonotype has more than one count but fewer than ten. The rearrangement links TRBV4-1 to TRBJ2-4; D is ambiguous. Looked up from germline, CDR1 is MGHRA and CDR2 is YSYEKL. Between the trimmed V and J ends, which lost 6 bases and 3 bases, there was a span of 12 bases. The CDR3 length is 14 residues. The CDR3 spells CASSMPGHKNIQYF. DNA for the CDR3: TGCGCCAGCAGTATGCCTGGTCACAAAAACATTCAGTACTTC.

The chain uses TRBV10-3 and TRBJ1-3; no clear D gene. Between the trimmed V and J ends, which lost 7 bases and 0 bases, there was a span of 10 bases. This CDR3 is built from 14 residues. Germline V gene data show CDR1 as ENHRY and CDR2 as SYGVKD. The CDR3, as DNA: TGTGCCATCACCGGCCCGAACTCTGGAAACACCATATATTTT. It yields the protein CAITGPNSGNTIYF.

This rearrangement joins TRBV5-1 to TRBJ1-1; 7 bases are a match to TRBD1. Germline V lookup: CDR1 SGHRS, CDR2 YFSETQ. Germline trimming cut 4 bases from V and 9 bases from J; bases unmatched to any gene: 9. The CDR3 loop spans 13 amino acids. The CDR3 protein is CASSVAPGQKAFF. The DNA of the CDR3 is TGCGCCAGCAGCGTGGCTCCGGGACAGAAAGCTTTCTTT.

The genes are TRBV11-2 and TRBJ1-1; TRBD1 agrees at 7 bases. Trimming removed 6 bases from V and 9 bases from J; junction bases left unmatched: 7. The CDR3 sequence is 12 residues long. The germline V gene has CDR1 SGHAT and CDR2 FQNNGV. The CDR3: CASRYGTVQAFF. The CDR3, as DNA: TGTGCCAGCAGATACGGGACAGTTCAAGCTTTCTTT. Together with reference TRBV11-2 and TRBJ1-1, the CDR3 gives the full variable domain: EAGVAQSPRYKIIEKRQSVAFWCNPISGHATLYWYQQILGQGPKLLIQFQNNGVVDDSQLPKDRFSAERLKGVDSTLKIQPAKLEDSAVYLCASRYGTVQAFFGQGTRLTVV.

The rearrangement joins TRBV18 to TRBJ2-7; a weak D match, TRBD1 (6 bases). The end of the DNA is better explained by TRBJ2-5, so the J call may be wrong. The CDR3 extends over 14 amino acids. Germline lookup yields CDR1 KGHSH and CDR2 LQKENI. Here the CDR3 reads CASSPPQGMETQYF. The CDR3 DNA reads TGTGCCAGCTCACCACCCCAGGGGATGGAGACCCAGTACTTC.

The rearrangement joins TRBV10-3 to TRBJ2-1; TRBD2 agrees at 9 bases. The V segment lost 5 bases and the J segment 5 bases; nucleotides outside the gene matches: 7. This CDR3 contains 15 residues. Germline lookup yields CDR1 ENHRY and CDR2 SYGVKD. DNA of the CDR3: TGTGCCATCAGTAAAACTAGCGGGCCCGACAATGAGCAGTTCTTC. It is translated as CAISKTSGPDNEQFF.

The chain combines TRBV5-1 with TRBJ2-1, with D possibly called TRBD1 or TRBD2 (5 bases each). The CDR3 has 16 residues. Germline CDR1 is SGHRS and CDR2 is YFSETQ. Trimming removed 3 bases from V and 0 bases from J, with 13 bases in between. In nucleotides, the CDR3 is TGCGCCAGCAGCTGGGGGACCGGTAGCTCCTACAATGAGCAGTTCTTC. Translated: CASSWGTGSSYNEQFF.

J is TRBJ2-5 and V is TRBV20-1; TRBD2 agrees at 10 bases. The CDR3 covers 14 residues. J gave up 11 bases and V 6 bases, and 15 bases lay outside the gene matches. Per germline, CDR1 DFQATT and CDR2 SNEGSKA (reference sequence). The DNA for the CDR3 is TGCAGTGCCCCTAGCGGGGGAAAAGGAGATGAGCAGTACTTC. It codes for CSAPSGGKGDEQYF.

This clonotype was seen only a few times. The rearrangement joins TRBV18 to TRBJ2-1; possible D gene TRBD2, 5 bases. This CDR3 has 16 amino acids. Looked up from germline, CDR1 is KGHSH and CDR2 is LQKENI. Trimming removed 5 bases at V and 4 bases at J, with 18 bases between. The CDR3 bases are TGTGCCAGCTCATCGGCGGTACTCGGCGGGTACAATGAGCAGTTCTTC. It yields the protein CASSSAVLGGYNEQFF.